This T cell receptor beta chain stems from a study of T cells after yellow fever vaccination. A single record per CDR3 protein comes from TCRdb applying MiXCR to the 5' RACE reads. This repertoire shows under 200,000 distinct CDR3 sequences, less than 9% found once; its top ten account for 2.5%. This clonotype occurred many times. Its specificity is unknown. General study results and limits: Boosting was followed by the reappearance of most primary-vaccination clones (approximately 95% CD4, 70% to 90% CD8).

CDR1 SGHVS and CDR2 FNYEAQ come from the germline V gene. Trimming left V 2 bases short and J 7 bases short, with 9 bases between. The CDR3 loop spans 12 amino acids. The sample here was CD4+ T cells sorted from PBMCs, taken about 5 days after the first yellow fever vaccination. This clonotype was sampled from a man aged 18 to 30 who received the YFV17D yellow fever vaccine. V is TRBV7-6 and J is TRBJ2-7; D is possibly TRBD2 (5 bases). The CDR3: CASSLLSGEQYF. In DNA, the CDR3 is TGTGCCAGCAGCTTACTGTCGGGGGAGCAGTACTTC.